The 9 T cell receptor beta chains given below trace back to one sample, sequenced in a study of shared clonotypes between healthy human individuals. Some clones are missing from TCRdb's copy, which holds only in-frame ones; the method was immunoSEQ multiplex PCR. The profile shows more than 2,000,000 clones, 85% to 95% of them singletons. Sequencing used naive CD4+ T cells sorted from blood. Subset reported: CD45RA+ positively selected. The receptors come from a young man in good health.

J is TRBJ2-2 and V is TRBV6-1, with D possibly matching TRBD1 (5 bases). Germline CDR1 MNHNS, CDR2 SASEGT. V lost 2 bases and J lost 1, with 11 bases in between. The CDR3 has 16 residues. As DNA, the CDR3 is TGTGCCAGCAGTGAAATGAAGACAGTGAACACCGGGGAGCTGTTTTTT. Its protein product is CASSEMKTVNTGELFF.

Concerning this clone: This specimen includes other DNA sequences encoding the same CDR3. This rearrangement joins TRBV7-2 to TRBJ1-2; no reliable D call. Germline-derived CDR1 and CDR2 are SGHTA and FQGNSA. The CDR3 length is 14 residues. V lost 5 bases and J 4 bases, leaving 14 bases between the germline ends. DNA for the CDR3: TGTGCCAGCAGCCCTCTAGGAGGCGGCTATGGCTACACCTTC. Its translation: CASSPLGGGYGYTF.

The V gene is TRBV5-1, the J gene TRBJ2-3; D might be TRBD1 or TRBD2, each matching 5 bases. The CDR3 has 16 amino acids. CDR1 is SGHRS and CDR2 is YFSETQ in the germline V gene. The V end lost 4 bases, the J end lost 0 bases, and 15 bases lay between the germline ends. CDR3 sequence reads: CASSLLGTASTDTQYF. CDR3 coding DNA: TGCGCCAGCAGCCTCCTGGGGACGGCTAGCACAGATACGCAGTATTTT.

V gene TRBV6-6 combines with J gene TRBJ2-3; 10 nucleotides match TRBD2. Germline CDR1 reads MNHNY; CDR2 reads SVGAGI (reference sequence). This CDR3 spans 16 amino acids. The ends lost 7 bases at V and 1 base at J; junction bases unmatched: 8. The CDR3 DNA follows: TGTGCCAGCATCCACCAAGGACTAGCGGGCACAGATACGCAGTATTTT. It is translated as CASIHQGLAGTDTQYF.

The genes are TRBV5-1 and TRBJ2-5; D unresolved. This CDR3 region has 16 residues. Trimming took 0 bases from V and 2 from J, leaving 14 bases between them. Germline CDR1 is SGHRS and CDR2 is YFSETQ. This chain's CDR3 is CASSLVVGADQETQYF. DNA for the CDR3: TGCGCCAGCAGCTTGGTCGTGGGCGCTGATCAAGAGACCCAGTACTTC. Full variable domain (outside the CDR3, taken from reference TRBV5-1 and TRBJ2-5): KAGVTQTPRYLIKTRGQQVTLSCSPISGHRSVSWYQQTPGQGLQFLFEYFSETQRNKGNFPGRFSGRQFSNSRSEMNVSTLELGDSALYLCASSLVVGADQETQYFGPGTRLLVL.

The chain recombines TRBV6-5 with TRBJ2-7; D might be TRBD1 (6 bases). V was shortened by 2 bases and J by 5 bases, with 16 bases between the two germline ends. The CDR3 length is 15 residues. Germline CDR1 MNHEY, CDR2 SVGAGI. DNA of the CDR3: TGTGCCAGCAGTTACCCCAGGGGTATCGAACACGAGCAGTACTTC. Its protein is CASSYPRGIEHEQYF.

The rearrangement uses TRBV27 and TRBJ2-7; 8 bases agree with TRBD1. The CDR3 runs 15 residues. Germline V lookup: CDR1 MNHEY, CDR2 SMNVEV (reference sequence). V shed 6 bases and J 2 bases; nucleotides not matched to a gene: 9. CDR3 loop: CASRNLQGETYEQYF. CDR3 nucleotide sequence: TGTGCCAGCAGGAATCTACAGGGGGAGACCTACGAGCAGTACTTC.

This chain joins TRBV6-5 and TRBJ2-5; D may match TRBD1 or TRBD2 (5 bases each). Germline CDR1 and CDR2: MNHEY and SVGAGI. The V gene lost 6 bases and the J gene lost 1 base, with 15 bases spanning the gap. This CDR3 region has 15 residues. CDR3 bases: TGTGCCAGCAGGGACTTTGACAGTGGCCAAGAGACCCAGTACTTC. Its protein product is CASRDFDSGQETQYF.

The chain is built from TRBV10-3 and TRBJ2-5; D unresolved. The CDR3 is made up of 12 amino acids. The germline V gene encodes CDR1 ENHRY and CDR2 SYGVKD. V was shortened by 3 bases and J by 4 bases, with 6 bases between the two germline ends. The CDR3 here is CAISENLETQYF. In DNA, the CDR3 is TGTGCCATCAGTGAAAACTTAGAGACCCAGTACTTC.